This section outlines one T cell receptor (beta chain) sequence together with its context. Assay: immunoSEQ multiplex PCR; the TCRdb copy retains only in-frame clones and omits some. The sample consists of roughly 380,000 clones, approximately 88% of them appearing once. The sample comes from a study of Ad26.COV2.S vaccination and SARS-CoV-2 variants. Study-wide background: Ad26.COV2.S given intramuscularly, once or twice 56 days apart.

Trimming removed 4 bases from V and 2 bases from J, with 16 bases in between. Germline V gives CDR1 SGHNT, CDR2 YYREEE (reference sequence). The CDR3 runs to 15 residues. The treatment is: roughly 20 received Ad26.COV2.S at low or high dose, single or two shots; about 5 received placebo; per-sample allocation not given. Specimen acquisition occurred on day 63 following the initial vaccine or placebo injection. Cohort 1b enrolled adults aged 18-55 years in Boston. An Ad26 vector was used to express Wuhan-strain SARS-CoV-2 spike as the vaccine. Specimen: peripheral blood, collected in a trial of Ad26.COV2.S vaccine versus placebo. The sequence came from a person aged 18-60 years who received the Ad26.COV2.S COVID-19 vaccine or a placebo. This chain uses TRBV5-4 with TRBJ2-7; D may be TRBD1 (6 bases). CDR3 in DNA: TGTGCCAGCAGCGCAACAGGGAAAGGAGCCTACGAGCAGTACTTC. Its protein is CASSATGKGAYEQYF.